Listed below are T cell receptor beta chains from one sample, sequenced in a study of shared clonotypes between healthy human individuals. TCRdb's table, derived via immunoSEQ multiplex PCR, lists solely in-frame clones and lacks some. In the table there are about a million clones, about 75% of which are singletons. Material for sequencing was memory CD4+ T cells sorted from blood. Receptors originate from a man between 18 and 35 years old in good health. CDR3s include the opening cysteine and the closing phenylalanine or tryptophan. D genes are given only for firm matches. For some rows the clone size is stated as once, few or many, or as a class when expanded; others skip it.

d_gene	v_gene	j_gene	abundance	CDR3nt	CDR3aa
TRBD1	TRBV7-9	TRBJ2-1	NA	TGTGCCAGCAGCTCCCCCTTAGGGACAGGCTACAATGAGCAGTTCTTC	CASSSPLGTGYNEQFF
NA	TRBV2	TRBJ2-7	NA	TGTGCCAGCAGGGAGGGGGTCGAGCAGTACTTC	CASREGVEQYF
TRBD1	TRBV2	TRBJ1-2	NA	TGTGCCAGCAGTCCCACCGGGACAGTCTCACATGGCTACACCTTC	CASSPTGTVSHGYTF
NA	TRBV6-6	TRBJ1-6	NA	TGTGCCAGCAGTCTCGGGACGGATAATTCACCCCTCCACTTT	CASSLGTDNSPLHF
TRBD1	TRBV19	TRBJ2-7	NA	TGTGCCAGTAGTGGACCGGGACAGGGGGCGCGAGAGCAGTACTTC	CASSGPGQGAREQYF
NA	TRBV7-9	TRBJ1-4	NA	TGTGCCAGCAGCCCCACCGAAGGGCGGAGGCTGTTTTTT	CASSPTEGRRLFF
TRBD1	TRBV18	TRBJ1-1	few	TGTGCCAGCTCACCAACAGGGGACCTAGGGAAAGCTTTCTTT	CASSPTGDLGKAFF
NA	TRBV5-1	TRBJ2-5	NA	TGCGCCAGCAGCTTGGCTCCCAACAGGGTGCGGGAGACCCAGTACTTC	CASSLAPNRVRETQYF
NA	TRBV7-2	TRBJ2-2	NA	TGTGCCAGCAGCTCGAACGGAGGCGGCACCGGGGAGCTGTTTTTT	CASSSNGGGTGELFF
NA	TRBV10-3	TRBJ2-1	NA	TGTGCCATCAGTGAGTCGCTAGCTAAGAATGAGCAGTTCTTC	CAISESLAKNEQFF
TRBD1	TRBV6-1	TRBJ2-2	once	TGTGCCAGCAGTGAAGGGACAGGGGCGATCGGGGAGCTGTTTTTT	CASSEGTGAIGELFF
NA	TRBV10-2	TRBJ1-5	many	TGCGCCAGCAATTACGGGATCAATCAGCCCCAGCATTTT	CASNYGINQPQHF
NA	TRBV6-5	TRBJ1-3	NA	TGTGCCAGCAGCTTGGGGGCTTCTGGAAACACCATATATTTT	CASSLGASGNTIYF
NA	TRBV2	TRBJ2-1	NA	TGTGCCAGCAGTGCCGCCCTGGACAGTGAGCAGTTCTTC	CASSAALDSEQFF
TRBD1	TRBV6-5	TRBJ1-2	once	TGTGCCAGCAGTTACCAAACAGGGGTCGGCTATGGCTACACCTTC	CASSYQTGVGYGYTF
NA	TRBV12-5	TRBJ1-4	NA	TGTGCTAGTGGTTTGGTACGGGGTGGTTGGGACCGTACTAATGAAAAACTGTTTTTT	CASGLVRGGWDRTNEKLFF
NA	TRBV7-9	TRBJ2-3	NA	TGTGCCAGCAGCGATCCAACAGGGATCGCAGATACGCAGTATTTT	CASSDPTGIADTQYF
TRBD1	TRBV7-2	TRBJ2-2	once	TGTGCCAGCAGCCCTCGGGCAGGGGGTACCGGGGAGCTGTTTTTT	CASSPRAGGTGELFF
TRBD2	TRBV9	TRBJ2-7	NA	TGTGCCAGCAGCGAGGGAGGGGATGGGGTTTCCTACGAGCAGTACTTC	CASSEGGDGVSYEQYF
NA	TRBV11-2	TRBJ2-7	NA	TGTGCCAGCGCCCCAGCCTCGCACGAGCAGTACTTC	CASAPASHEQYF
TRBD2	TRBV10-3	TRBJ2-2	NA	TGTGCCATCAGTGAGCGAGCGGGGGGGTTGAACACCGGGGAGCTGTTTTTT	CAISERAGGLNTGELFF
NA	TRBV4-3	TRBJ2-3	NA	TGCGCCAGCAGCCAAGAGACAGCTACAGATACGCAGTATTTT	CASSQETATDTQYF
TRBD1	TRBV5-1	TRBJ2-3	NA	TGCGCCAGCAGTCCAGTCACGGGACAGGGGGGCACAGATACGCAGTATTTT	CASSPVTGQGGTDTQYF
NA	TRBV2	TRBJ1-6	NA	TGTGCCAGCAGAGGGAATAATTCACCCCTCCACTTT	CASRGNNSPLHF
NA	TRBV5-4	TRBJ1-3	NA	TGTGCCAGCAGCTCCCGGGGGGAATCTGGAAACACCATATATTTT	CASSSRGESGNTIYF
NA	TRBV19	TRBJ2-3	NA	TGTGCCAGTAGTGAGACGGGGGCCCTCACAGATACGCAGTATTTT	CASSETGALTDTQYF
NA	TRBV19	TRBJ2-2	NA	TGTGCCAGCTCCGGGACACGGAACACCGGGGAGCTGTTTTTT	CASSGTRNTGELFF
NA	TRBV7-9	TRBJ1-1	NA	TGTGCCAGCAGCCTATACAGGTACGACGCAACTGAAGCTTTCTTT	CASSLYRYDATEAFF
NA	TRBV2	TRBJ1-5	NA	TGTGCCAGCAATAAGGGACGGACCGTCTTCGATAGCAATCAGCCCCAGCATTTT	CASNKGRTVFDSNQPQHF
NA	TRBV5-1	TRBJ1-2	once	TGCGCCAGCAGCTTTGCTATCCTTGAGGGCTACACCTTC	CASSFAILEGYTF
TRBD2	TRBV10-2	TRBJ2-7	NA	TGCGCCAGCAGTGAGGGCGGGGGGGGCACCTACGAGCAGTACTTC	CASSEGGGGTYEQYF
NA	TRBV7-2	TRBJ1-1	few	TGTGCCAGCAGCTTAAGTCTGATCAACACTGAAGCTTTCTTT	CASSLSLINTEAFF
TRBD1	TRBV7-9	TRBJ2-1	NA	TGTGCCAGCAGCTTCTTACCCGGGACAGGGGGTTACAATGAGCAGTTCTTC	CASSFLPGTGGYNEQFF
TRBD2	TRBV28	TRBJ2-7	NA	TGTGCCAGCAGGCGGACTAGCGGGACGGGCGAGCAGTACTTC	CASRRTSGTGEQYF